This T cell receptor (beta chain) was observed in a study of blood T cell repertoires in COVID-19. Measured with immunoSEQ multiplex PCR; TCRdb has only the in-frame clones, and not every one. Of fewer than 650,000 clones in the sample, around nine tenths were seen once. CDR1 is LGHNA and CDR2 is YNFKEQ in the germline V gene. The germline V and J ends were trimmed by 2 bases and 5 bases, with 15 bases remaining between them. This CDR3 comprises 15 residues. The chain is built from TRBV4-2 and TRBJ1-1; D is perhaps TRBD1 (5 bases). The sample was peripheral blood. This receptor was identified in a woman in her fifties or sixties with COVID-19, enrolled during active disease. The CDR3 sequence: CASSQPPGYRTEAFF. CDR3 DNA sequence: TGTGCCAGCAGCCAACCCCCCGGGTACAGGACTGAAGCTTTCTTT.